This entry is about one T cell receptor beta chain. The data are from a study of blood T cell repertoires in COVID-19. Turning to the study itself: Acute-phase and convalescent COVID-19 samples originated in the United States, Italy and Spain. Sources were T cells, B-cell-depleted T cells, or PBMCs; the material itself was cDNA or gDNA.

This CDR3 is built from 14 residues. V lost 4 bases, J lost 4 bases, and 13 bases lay in between. Germline V gene lookup returns CDR1 LGHDT and CDR2 YNNKEL (reference sequence). Methods used by the authors: Reference gene primer amplification gave estimated nucleated cell counts. Here immunoSEQ multiplex PCR was the method, and the copy in TCRdb shows in-frame clones only, minus some. V and J calls and clone size are as listed in that table; D and trimming were resolved from the DNA. The data show 200,000 to 300,000 clones, with about 87% seen just once and about 4% held by the top ten. The receptor was derived from a woman aged 40 to 55 with acute or convalescent COVID-19. Specimen: peripheral blood. The rearrangement uses TRBV3-1 (or the pseudogene TRBV3-2) and TRBJ1-1; a weak D match, TRBD1 (6 bases). CDR3 coding DNA: TGTGCCAGCAGCCGCAGGGGTGAGGGCACTGAAGCTTTCTTT. It encodes CASSRRGEGTEAFF.